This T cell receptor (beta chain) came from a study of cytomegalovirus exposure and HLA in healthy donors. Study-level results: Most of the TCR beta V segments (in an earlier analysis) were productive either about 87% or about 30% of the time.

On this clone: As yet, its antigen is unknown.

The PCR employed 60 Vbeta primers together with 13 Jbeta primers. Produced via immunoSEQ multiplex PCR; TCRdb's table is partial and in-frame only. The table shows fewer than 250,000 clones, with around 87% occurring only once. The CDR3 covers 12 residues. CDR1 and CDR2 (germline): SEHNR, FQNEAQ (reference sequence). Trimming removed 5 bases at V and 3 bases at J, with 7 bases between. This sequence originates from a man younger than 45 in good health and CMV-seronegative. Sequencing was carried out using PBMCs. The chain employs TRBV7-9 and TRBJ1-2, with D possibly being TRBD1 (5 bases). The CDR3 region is CASSDRYYGYTF. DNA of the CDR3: TGTGCCAGCAGCGACAGATACTATGGCTACACCTTC.